This TCR beta chain was recorded in a study of CD8 T cells in Susac syndrome. The overall study: Active disease was present in over 5 of the sequenced Susac syndrome patients, whereas under 10 of them were in remission.

An amount of RNA that ranged from roughly 0.5 to 1 ug was reverse transcribed with random hexamers. A multiplex approach, immunoSEQ multiplex PCR, amplified TCR beta CDR3 across 54 Vbeta and 13 Jbeta. Each CDR3 protein gets one entry after TCRdb re-called the immunoSEQ multiplex PCR reads with MiXCR. The sample records roughly 84,000 distinct CDR3 sequences, around 96% being singletons. The CDR3 spans 15 residues. From germline, CDR1 is PRHDT and CDR2 FYEKMQ (reference sequence). Trimming shortened V by 2 bases and J by 5 bases, and 15 bases separated the two germline ends. CD8+ and CD4+ blood T cells underwent TCR beta sequencing. Patients with Susac syndrome met the recently defined diagnostic criteria for definite or probable disease.

The V call is TRBV13, the J call TRBJ1-1; a weak D match, TRBD1 (5 bases). The sequenced material came from CD8+ T cells from PBMCs. The TCR was taken from a human donor with Susac syndrome. CDR3 sequence: CASSLNWRGGTEAFF. In DNA, the CDR3 is TGTGCCAGCAGCTTAAATTGGAGGGGAGGAACTGAAGCTTTCTTT.